Listed below are T cell receptor beta chains from one sample, sequenced in a study of cytomegalovirus exposure and HLA in healthy donors. The method was immunoSEQ multiplex PCR; TCRdb's version includes in-frame clones alone and lacks a portion of them. The sample consists of under 200,000 clones, about 80% of them appearing once. Sequenced material: PBMCs. The receptors were sampled from a woman between 45 and 60 years old in good health and CMV-seropositive. The CDR3 runs from the conserved cysteine through the conserved F or W. D genes are given only for firm matches. Expanded clones get a size class; other rows say once, few or many, or leave the size out.

J,size,V,D,DNA,CDR3
TRBJ1-6,few,TRBV11-2,-,TGTGCCAGCAGCCCCCCCGGGCCCCTCCACTTT,CASSPPGPLHF
TRBJ2-1,-,TRBV5-6,-,TGTGCCAGCAGCATGGACAGGCGGGGTGAGCAGTTCTTC,CASSMDRRGEQFF
TRBJ2-5,-,TRBV7-2,TRBD2,TGTGCCAGCAGCCCCCGACTAGCGGGGGAAGAGACCCAGTACTTC,CASSPRLAGEETQYF
TRBJ2-4,-,TRBV7-9,TRBD1,TGTGCCAGCAGCTTAACCGGACAGGTGGGAAACATTCAGTACTTC,CASSLTGQVGNIQYF
TRBJ1-2,-,TRBV7-8,-,TGTGCCAGCAGCACCCGGACAGACAACTATGGCTACACCTTC,CASSTRTDNYGYTF
TRBJ2-3,once,TRBV4-2,-,TGTGCCAGCAGCCTCTCGATGGGGGGAGGACTGTCGTCCACAGATACGCAGTATTTT,CASSLSMGGGLSSTDTQYF
TRBJ2-5,-,TRBV28,TRBD2,TGTGCCAGCAGGAGCACTCCGGGACTAGCGGGGCAGACCCAGTACTTC,CASRSTPGLAGQTQYF
TRBJ1-2,once,TRBV11-2,TRBD1,TGTGCCAGCAGCAGGGGACAGGGGCCCTATGGCTACACCTTC,CASSRGQGPYGYTF
TRBJ2-1,-,TRBV6-1,-,TGTGCCAGCAGTTCCCGGGACACCTCCTACAATGAGCAGTTCTTC,CASSSRDTSYNEQFF
TRBJ1-4,once,TRBV19,TRBD1,TGTGCCACTACGACTCCGGGACAGGGGAATGAAAAACTGTTTTTT,CATTTPGQGNEKLFF
TRBJ2-1,few,TRBV28,TRBD2,TGTGCCAGCCTGACTAGCGGGGGTTACAATGAGCAGTTCTTC,CASLTSGGYNEQFF
TRBJ1-1,-,TRBV18,-,TGTGCCAGCTCACAAAGGGGAACTGAAGCTTTCTTT,CASSQRGTEAFF
TRBJ2-1,-,TRBV27,TRBD1,TGTGCCAGCAGTCTATCCACCCTCGGGGACAGAAACTACAATGAGCAGTTCTTC,CASSLSTLGDRNYNEQFF
TRBJ2-1,-,TRBV10-2,-,TGCGCCAGCAGGGCCTCCGGGAGCTCCTACAATGAGCAGTTCTTC,CASRASGSSYNEQFF
TRBJ2-2,-,TRBV11-3,TRBD1,TGTGCCAGCAGCTGGGGACAGGGATCGAACACCGGGGAGCTGTTTTTT,CASSWGQGSNTGELFF